This record concerns one TCR beta chain sequence. What it binds is unknown. The sample belongs to a study of cytomegalovirus exposure and HLA in healthy donors. Study-level information: Falling in the Caucasian-associated ancestry cluster were 80% to 90% of under 500 genotyped donors.

The germline CDR1 and CDR2 sequences are SNHLY and FYNNEI. V trimming: 6 bases; J trimming: 3 bases; junction bases outside the gene matches: 2. The CDR3 totals 13 residues. The PCR made use of 60 Vbeta and 13 Jbeta primers. Original data processing: Later, 75 million to 100 million unique TCR beta chains were counted in an analysis, and some 10 million of them were shared. The method was immunoSEQ multiplex PCR; TCRdb's version includes in-frame clones alone and lacks a portion of them. The DNA was the basis for D and trimming; V, J and clone size are from that table. This table holds 150,000 to 200,000 clones, around 88% found once. Findings of the study overall: Researchers had no immune exposure information except CMV serostatus available. With later analysis, a missense DCLRE1C variant became linked to TCR beta V- and J-gene trimming.

The V and J genes are TRBV2 and TRBJ1-5, with 7 bases identical to TRBD1. This clonotype was obtained from a man in his forties or fifties in good health and CMV-seropositive. The specimen sequenced was PBMCs. The CDR3 bases are TGTGCCAGCAGGGGACAGTCCAATCAGCCCCAGCATTTT. Its protein product is CASRGQSNQPQHF.